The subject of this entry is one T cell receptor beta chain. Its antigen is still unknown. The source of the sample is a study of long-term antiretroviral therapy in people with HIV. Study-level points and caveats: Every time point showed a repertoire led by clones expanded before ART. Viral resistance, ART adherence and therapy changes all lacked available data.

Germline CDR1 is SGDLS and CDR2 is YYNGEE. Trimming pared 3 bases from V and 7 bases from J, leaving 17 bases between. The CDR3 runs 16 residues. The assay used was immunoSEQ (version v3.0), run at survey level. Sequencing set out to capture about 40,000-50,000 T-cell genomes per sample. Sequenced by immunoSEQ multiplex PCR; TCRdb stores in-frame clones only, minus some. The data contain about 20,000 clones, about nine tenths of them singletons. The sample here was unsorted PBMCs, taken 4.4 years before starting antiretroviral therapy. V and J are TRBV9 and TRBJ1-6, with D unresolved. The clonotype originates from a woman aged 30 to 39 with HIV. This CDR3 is CASSGSWGMGNSPLHF. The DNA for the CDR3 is TGTGCCAGCAGCGGGTCATGGGGTATGGGGAATTCACCCCTCCACTTT.